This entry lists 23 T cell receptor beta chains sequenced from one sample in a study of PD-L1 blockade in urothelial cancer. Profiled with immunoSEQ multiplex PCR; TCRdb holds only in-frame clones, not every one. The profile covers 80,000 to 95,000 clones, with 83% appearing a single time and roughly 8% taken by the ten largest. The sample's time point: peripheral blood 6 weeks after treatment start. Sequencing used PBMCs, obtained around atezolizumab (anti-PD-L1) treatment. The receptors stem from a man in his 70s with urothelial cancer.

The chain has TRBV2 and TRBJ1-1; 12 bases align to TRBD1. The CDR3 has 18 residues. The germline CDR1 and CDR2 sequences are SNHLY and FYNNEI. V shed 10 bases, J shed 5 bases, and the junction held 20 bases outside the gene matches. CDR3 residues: CATFFRDRGRNRPTEAFF. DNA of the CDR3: TGTGCCACCTTCTTCCGGGACAGGGGGCGAAATCGTCCGACTGAAGCTTTCTTT.

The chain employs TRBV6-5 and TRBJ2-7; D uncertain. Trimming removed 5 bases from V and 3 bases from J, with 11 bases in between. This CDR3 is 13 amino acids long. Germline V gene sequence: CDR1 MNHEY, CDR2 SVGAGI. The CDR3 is CASSQAVHYEQYF. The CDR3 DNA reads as TGTGCCAGCAGTCAGGCAGTCCACTACGAGCAGTACTTC.

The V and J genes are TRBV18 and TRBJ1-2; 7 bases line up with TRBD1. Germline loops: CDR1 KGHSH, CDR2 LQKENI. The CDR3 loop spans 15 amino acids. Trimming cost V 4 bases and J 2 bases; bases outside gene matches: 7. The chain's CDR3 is CASSLAGTENYGYTF. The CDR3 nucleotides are TGTGCCAGCTCACTTGCCGGGACAGAGAACTATGGCTACACCTTC.

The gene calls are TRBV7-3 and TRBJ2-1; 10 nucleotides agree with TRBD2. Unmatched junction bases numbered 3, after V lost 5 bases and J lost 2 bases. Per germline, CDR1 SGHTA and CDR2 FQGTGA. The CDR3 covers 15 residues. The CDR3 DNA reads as TGTGCCAGCAGCGTTAGCGGGGGGCCCTACAATGAGCAGTTCTTC. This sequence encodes CASSVSGGPYNEQFF.

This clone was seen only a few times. The chain's CDR3 is CASSSTPGQGPHF. For the CDR3, the DNA is TGTGCCAGCAGTTCTACGCCGGGACAGGGGCCGCATTTT. The chain has TRBV27 and TRBJ1-5; TRBD1 aligns across 10 bases. Trimming at V came to 4 bases and at J to 15 bases, leaving 9 bases not matched to a gene. Germline V lookup: CDR1 MNHEY, CDR2 SMNVEV (reference sequence). This CDR3 is 13 amino acids long.

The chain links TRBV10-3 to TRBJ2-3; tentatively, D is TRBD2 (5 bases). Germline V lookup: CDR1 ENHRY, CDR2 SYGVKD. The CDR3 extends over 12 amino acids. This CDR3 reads CAASRGADTQYF. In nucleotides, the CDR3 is TGTGCTGCTAGCCGTGGCGCAGATACGCAGTATTTT.

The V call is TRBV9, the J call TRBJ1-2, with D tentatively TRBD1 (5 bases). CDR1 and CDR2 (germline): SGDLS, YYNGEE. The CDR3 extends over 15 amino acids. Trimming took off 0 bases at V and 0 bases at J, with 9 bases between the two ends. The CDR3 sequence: CASSVGQLPNYGYTF. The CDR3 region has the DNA TGTGCCAGCAGCGTAGGACAGCTTCCTAACTATGGCTACACCTTC.

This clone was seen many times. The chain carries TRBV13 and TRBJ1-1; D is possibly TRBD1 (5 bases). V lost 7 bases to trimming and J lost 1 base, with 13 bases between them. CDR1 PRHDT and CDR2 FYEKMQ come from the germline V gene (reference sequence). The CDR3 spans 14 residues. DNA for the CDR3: TGTGCCAGCACCACCGACAGTAAGAACACTGAAGCTTTCTTT. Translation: CASTTDSKNTEAFF.

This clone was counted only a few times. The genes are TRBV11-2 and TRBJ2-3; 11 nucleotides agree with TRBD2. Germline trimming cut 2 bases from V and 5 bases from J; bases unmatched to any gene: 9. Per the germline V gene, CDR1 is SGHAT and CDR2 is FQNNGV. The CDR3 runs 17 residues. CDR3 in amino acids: CASSLQTSGASRDTQYF. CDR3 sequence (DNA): TGTGCCAGCAGCTTACAGACTAGCGGGGCGTCGAGAGATACGCAGTATTTT. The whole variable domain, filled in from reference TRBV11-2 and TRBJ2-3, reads EAGVAQSPRYKIIEKRQSVAFWCNPISGHATLYWYQQILGQGPKLLIQFQNNGVVDDSQLPKDRFSAERLKGVDSTLKIQPAKLEDSAVYLCASSLQTSGASRDTQYFGPGTRLTVL.

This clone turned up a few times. The CDR3 coding sequence is TGCAGCGTTGAAGTAGGCGGGGTGGGCGAGACCCAGTACTTC. This translates into CSVEVGGVGETQYF. This chain joins TRBV29-1 and TRBJ2-5, with D perhaps TRBD2 (6 bases). The CDR3 has 14 residues. Germline values: CDR1 SQVTM, CDR2 ANQGSEA. V lost 1 base, J lost 5 bases, and 14 bases lay in between.

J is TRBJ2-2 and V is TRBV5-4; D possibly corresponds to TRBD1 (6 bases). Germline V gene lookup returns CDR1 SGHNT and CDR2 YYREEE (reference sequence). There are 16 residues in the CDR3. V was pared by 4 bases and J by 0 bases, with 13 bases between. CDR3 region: CASSPGQRTNTGELFF. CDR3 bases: TGTGCCAGCAGCCCCGGACAGCGTACGAACACCGGGGAGCTGTTTTTT. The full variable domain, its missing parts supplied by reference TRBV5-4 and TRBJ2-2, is ETGVTQSPTHLIKTRGQQVTLRCSSQSGHNTVSWYQQALGQGPQFIFQYYREEENGRGNFPPRFSGLQFPNYSSELNVNALELDDSALYLCASSPGQRTNTGELFFGEGSRLTVL.

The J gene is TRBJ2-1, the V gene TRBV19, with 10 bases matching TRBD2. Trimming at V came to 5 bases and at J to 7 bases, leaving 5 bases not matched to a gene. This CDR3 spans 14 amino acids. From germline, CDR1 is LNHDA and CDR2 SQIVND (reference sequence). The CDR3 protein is CASSYLAGENEQFF. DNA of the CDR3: TGTGCCAGTAGTTATCTAGCGGGAGAAAATGAGCAGTTCTTC.

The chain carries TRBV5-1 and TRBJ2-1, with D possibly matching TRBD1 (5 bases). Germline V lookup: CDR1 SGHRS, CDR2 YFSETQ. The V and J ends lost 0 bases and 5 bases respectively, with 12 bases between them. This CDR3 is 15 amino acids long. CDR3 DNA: TGCGCCAGCAGCTTGGTTATCCCAGGGAACAATGAGCAGTTCTTC. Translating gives CASSLVIPGNNEQFF.

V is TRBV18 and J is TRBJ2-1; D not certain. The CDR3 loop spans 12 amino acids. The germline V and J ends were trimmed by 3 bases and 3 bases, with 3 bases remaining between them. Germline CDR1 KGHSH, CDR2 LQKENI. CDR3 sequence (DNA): TGTGCCAGCTCACCTAACTACAATGAGCAGTTCTTC. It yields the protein CASSPNYNEQFF.

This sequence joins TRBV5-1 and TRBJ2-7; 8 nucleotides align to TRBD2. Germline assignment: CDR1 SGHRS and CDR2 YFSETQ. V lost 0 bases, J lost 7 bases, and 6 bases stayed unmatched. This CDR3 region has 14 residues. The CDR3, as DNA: TGCGCCAGCAGCTTGGCGGGGGGGCCTCAGGAGCAGTACTTC. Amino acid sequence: CASSLAGGPQEQYF.

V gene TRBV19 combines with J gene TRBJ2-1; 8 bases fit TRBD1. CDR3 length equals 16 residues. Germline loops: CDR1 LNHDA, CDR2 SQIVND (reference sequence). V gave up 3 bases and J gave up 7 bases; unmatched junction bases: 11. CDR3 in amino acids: CASSIAWTGNGNEQFF. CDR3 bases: TGTGCCAGTAGTATCGCGTGGACAGGGAACGGAAATGAGCAGTTCTTC.

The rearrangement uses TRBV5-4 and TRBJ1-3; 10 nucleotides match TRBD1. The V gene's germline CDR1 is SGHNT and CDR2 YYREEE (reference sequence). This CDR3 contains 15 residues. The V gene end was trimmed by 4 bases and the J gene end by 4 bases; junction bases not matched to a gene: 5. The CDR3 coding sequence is TGTGCCAGCAGCCTGGACAGGGGGGGCGGAAACACCATATATTTT. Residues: CASSLDRGGGNTIYF.

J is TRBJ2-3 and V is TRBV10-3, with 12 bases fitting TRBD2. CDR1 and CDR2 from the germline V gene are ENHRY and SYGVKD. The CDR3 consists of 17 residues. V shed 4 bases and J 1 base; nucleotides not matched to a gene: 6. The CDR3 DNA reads TGTGCCATCAGTGGGACTAGCGGGGAGAGGGGCACAGATACGCAGTATTTT. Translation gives CAISGTSGERGTDTQYF.

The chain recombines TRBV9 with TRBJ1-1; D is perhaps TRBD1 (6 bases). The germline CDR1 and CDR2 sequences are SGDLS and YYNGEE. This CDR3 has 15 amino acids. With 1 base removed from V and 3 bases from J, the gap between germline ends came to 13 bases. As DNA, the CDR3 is TGTGCCAGCAGCGTATATCAGGGGTTGGACACTGAAGCTTTCTTT. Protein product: CASSVYQGLDTEAFF.

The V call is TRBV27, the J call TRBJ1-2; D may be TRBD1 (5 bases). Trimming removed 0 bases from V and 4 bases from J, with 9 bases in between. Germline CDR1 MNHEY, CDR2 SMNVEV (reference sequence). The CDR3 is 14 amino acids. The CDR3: CASSLSGQGYGYTF. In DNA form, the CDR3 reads TGTGCCAGCAGTTTATCCGGGCAGGGCTATGGCTACACCTTC.

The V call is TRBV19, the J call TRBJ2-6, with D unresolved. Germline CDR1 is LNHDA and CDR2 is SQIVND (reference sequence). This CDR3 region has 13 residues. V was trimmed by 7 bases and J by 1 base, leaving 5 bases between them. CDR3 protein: CASMSSGANVLTF. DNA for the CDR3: TGTGCCAGTATGTCTTCTGGGGCCAACGTCCTGACTTTC.

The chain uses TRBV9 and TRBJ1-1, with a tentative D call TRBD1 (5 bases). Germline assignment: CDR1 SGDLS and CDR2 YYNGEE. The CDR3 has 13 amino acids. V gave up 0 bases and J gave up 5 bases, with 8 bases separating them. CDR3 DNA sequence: TGTGCCAGCAGCGTAGTTCAGGGAACTGAAGCTTTCTTT. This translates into CASSVVQGTEAFF.

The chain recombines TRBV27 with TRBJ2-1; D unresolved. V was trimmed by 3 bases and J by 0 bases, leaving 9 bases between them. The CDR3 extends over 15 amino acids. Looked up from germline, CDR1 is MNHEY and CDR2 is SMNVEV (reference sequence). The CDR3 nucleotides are TGTGCCAGCAGTTTCGACCGGAGCTCCTACAATGAGCAGTTCTTC. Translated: CASSFDRSSYNEQFF.